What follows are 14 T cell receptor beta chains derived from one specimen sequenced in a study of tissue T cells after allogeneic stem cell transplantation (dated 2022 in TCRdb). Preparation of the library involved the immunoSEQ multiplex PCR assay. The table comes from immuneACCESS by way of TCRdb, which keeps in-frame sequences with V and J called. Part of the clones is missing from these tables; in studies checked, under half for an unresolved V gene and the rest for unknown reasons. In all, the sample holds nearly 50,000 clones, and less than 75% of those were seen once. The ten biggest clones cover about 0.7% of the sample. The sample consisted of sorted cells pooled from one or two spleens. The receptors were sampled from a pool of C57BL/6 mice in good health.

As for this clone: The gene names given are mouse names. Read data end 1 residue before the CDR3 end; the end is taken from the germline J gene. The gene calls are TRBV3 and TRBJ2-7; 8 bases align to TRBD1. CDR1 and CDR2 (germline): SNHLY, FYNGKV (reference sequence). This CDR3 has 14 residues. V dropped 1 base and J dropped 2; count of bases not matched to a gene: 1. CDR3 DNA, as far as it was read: TGTGCCAGCAGCTTAGAACAGGGGGCCTATGAACAGTAC. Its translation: CASSLEQGAYEQY. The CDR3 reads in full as CASSLEQGAYEQYF.

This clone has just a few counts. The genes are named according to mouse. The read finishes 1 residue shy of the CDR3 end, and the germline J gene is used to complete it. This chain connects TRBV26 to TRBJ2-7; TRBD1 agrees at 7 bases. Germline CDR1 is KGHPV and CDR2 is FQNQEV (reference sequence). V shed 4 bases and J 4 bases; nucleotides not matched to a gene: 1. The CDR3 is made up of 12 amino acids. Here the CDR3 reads CASSQGQYEQYF. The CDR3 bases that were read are TGTGCCAGCAGTCAGGGACAGTATGAACAGTAC.

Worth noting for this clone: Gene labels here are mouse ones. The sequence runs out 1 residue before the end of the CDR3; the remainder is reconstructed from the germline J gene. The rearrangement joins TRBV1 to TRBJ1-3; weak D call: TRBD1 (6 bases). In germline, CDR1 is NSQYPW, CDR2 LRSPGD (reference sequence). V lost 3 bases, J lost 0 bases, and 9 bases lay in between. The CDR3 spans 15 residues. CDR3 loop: CTCSAGQFSGNTLYF. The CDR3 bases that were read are TGCACCTGCAGTGCCGGACAGTTTTCTGGAAATACGCTCTAT.

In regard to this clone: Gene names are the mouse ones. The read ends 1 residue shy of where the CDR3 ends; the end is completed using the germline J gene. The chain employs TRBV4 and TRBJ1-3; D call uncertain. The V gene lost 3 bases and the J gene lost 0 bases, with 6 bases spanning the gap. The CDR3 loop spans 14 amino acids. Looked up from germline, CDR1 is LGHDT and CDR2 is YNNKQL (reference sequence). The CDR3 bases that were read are TGTGCCAGCAGCTACACAGCTTCTGGAAATACGCTCTAT. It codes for CASSYTASGNTLY. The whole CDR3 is CASSYTASGNTLYF.

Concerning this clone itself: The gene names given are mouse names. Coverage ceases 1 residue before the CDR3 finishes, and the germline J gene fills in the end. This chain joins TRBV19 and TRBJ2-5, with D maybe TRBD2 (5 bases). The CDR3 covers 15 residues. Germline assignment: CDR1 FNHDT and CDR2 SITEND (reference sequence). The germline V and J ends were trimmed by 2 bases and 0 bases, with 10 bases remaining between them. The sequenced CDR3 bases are TGTGCCAGCAGTATCAATGGGGATAACCAAGACACCCAGTAC. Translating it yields CASSINGDNQDTQY. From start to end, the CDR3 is CASSINGDNQDTQYF. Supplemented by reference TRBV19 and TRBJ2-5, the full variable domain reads GGIITQTPKFLIGQEGQKLTLKCQQNFNHDTMYWYRQDSGKGLRLIYYSITENDLQKGDLSEGYDASREKKSSFSLTVTSAQKNEMAVFLCASSINGDNQDTQYFGPGTRLLVL.

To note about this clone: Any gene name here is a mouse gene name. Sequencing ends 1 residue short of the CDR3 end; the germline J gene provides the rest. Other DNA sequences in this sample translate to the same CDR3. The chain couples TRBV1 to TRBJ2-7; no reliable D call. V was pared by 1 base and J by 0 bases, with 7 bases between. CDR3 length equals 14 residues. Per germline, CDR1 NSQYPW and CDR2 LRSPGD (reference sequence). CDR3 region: CTCSAGLSSYEQYF. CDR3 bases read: TGCACCTGCAGTGCAGGACTTAGCTCCTATGAACAGTAC.

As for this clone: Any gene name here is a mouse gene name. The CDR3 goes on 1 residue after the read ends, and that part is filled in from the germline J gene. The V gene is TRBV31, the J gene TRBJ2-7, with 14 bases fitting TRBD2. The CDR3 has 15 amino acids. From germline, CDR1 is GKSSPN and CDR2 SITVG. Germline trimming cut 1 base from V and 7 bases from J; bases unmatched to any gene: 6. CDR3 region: CAWSQGTGGAREQYF. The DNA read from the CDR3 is TGTGCCTGGAGTCAGGGGACTGGGGGGGCGCGGGAACAGTAC.

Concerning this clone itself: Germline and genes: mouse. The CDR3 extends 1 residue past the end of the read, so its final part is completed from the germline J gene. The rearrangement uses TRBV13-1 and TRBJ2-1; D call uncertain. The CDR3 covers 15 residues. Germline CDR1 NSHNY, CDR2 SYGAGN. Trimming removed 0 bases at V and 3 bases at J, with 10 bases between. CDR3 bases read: TGTGCCAGCAGTGATGCCGGGTCCCTCTATGCTGAGCAGTTC. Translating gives CASSDAGSLYAEQF. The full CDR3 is CASSDAGSLYAEQFF.

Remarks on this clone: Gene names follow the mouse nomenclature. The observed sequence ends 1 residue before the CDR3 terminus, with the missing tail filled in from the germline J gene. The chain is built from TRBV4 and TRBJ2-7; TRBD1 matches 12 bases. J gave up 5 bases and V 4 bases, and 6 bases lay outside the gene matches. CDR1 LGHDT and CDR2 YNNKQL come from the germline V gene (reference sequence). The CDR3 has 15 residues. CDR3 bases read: TGTGCCAGCAGCTTTTCCGGGACAGGGGGCGATGAACAGTAC. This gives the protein CASSFSGTGGDEQY. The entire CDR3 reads CASSFSGTGGDEQYF.

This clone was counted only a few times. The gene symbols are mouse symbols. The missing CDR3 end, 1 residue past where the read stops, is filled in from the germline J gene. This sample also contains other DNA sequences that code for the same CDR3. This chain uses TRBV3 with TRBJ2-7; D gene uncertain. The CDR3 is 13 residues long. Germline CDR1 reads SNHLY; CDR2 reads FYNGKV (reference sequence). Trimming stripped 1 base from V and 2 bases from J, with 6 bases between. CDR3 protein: CASSLEDTYEQYF. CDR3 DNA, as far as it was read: TGTGCCAGCAGCTTAGAGGATACCTATGAACAGTAC.

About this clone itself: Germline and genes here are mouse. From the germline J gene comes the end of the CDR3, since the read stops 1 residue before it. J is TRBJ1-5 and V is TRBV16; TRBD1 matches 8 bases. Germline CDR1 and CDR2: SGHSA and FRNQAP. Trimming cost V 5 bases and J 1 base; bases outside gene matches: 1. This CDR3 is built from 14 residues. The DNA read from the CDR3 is TGTGCAAGCAGCCGGACAGGGAACAACCAGGCTCCGCTT. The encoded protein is CASSRTGNNQAPL. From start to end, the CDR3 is CASSRTGNNQAPLF.

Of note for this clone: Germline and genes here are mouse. CDR3 region: CTCPGTGGLDQDTQYF. The DNA read from the CDR3 is TGCACCTGCCCCGGGACAGGGGGCCTGGACCAAGACACCCAGTAC. The V gene is TRBV1, the J gene TRBJ2-5; 12 positions match TRBD1. The CDR3 goes on 1 residue after the read ends, and that part is filled in from the germline J gene. The CDR3 runs to 16 residues. Germline V lookup: CDR1 NSQYPW, CDR2 LRSPGD (reference sequence). Unmatched junction bases numbered 7, after V lost 8 bases and J lost 1 base.

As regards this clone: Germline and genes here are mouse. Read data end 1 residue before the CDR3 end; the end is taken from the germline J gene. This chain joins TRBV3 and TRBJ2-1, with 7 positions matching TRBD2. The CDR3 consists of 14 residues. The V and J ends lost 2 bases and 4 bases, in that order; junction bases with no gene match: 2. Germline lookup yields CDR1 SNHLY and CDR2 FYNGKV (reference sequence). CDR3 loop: CASSLNWGYAEQFF. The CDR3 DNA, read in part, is TGTGCCAGCAGCTTAAACTGGGGATATGCTGAGCAGTTC.

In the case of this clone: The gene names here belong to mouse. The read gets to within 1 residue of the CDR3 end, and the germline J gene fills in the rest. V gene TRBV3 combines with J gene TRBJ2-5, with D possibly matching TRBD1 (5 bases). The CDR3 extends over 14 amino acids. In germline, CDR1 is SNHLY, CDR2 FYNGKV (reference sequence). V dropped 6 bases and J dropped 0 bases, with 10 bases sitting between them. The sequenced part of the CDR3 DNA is TGTGCCAGCAGAAGGACAAATAACCAAGACACCCAGTAC. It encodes CASRRTNNQDTQY. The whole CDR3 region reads CASRRTNNQDTQYF. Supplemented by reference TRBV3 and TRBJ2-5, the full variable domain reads GPKVLQIPSHQIIDMGQMVTLNCDPVSNHLYFYWYKQILGQQMEFLVNFYNGKVMEKSKLFKDQFSVERPDGSYFTLKIQPTALEDSAVYFCASRRTNNQDTQYFGPGTRLLVL.